The sequence of this T cell receptor beta chain was determined in a study of T cells in Graves' hyperthyroidism and ophthalmopathy. Regarding the study as a whole: Researchers report that a 13 V-J model separated ophthalmopathy from stable hyperthyroidism.

RNA transcripts yielded amplified TCR beta CDR3 regions. In the first-round RT-PCR of the TCR CDR3, the HTBI primer set was used. TCRdb reprocessed the multiplex PCR reads via MiXCR and lists one record per CDR3 protein. The table includes 500,000 to 600,000 distinct CDR3 sequences, around 42% detected once. This clonotype was counted a few times. Its target is not known. This CDR3 is 14 amino acids long. Between the trimmed V and J ends, which lost 2 bases and 4 bases, there was a span of 11 bases. Germline assignment: CDR1 KGHSH and CDR2 LQKENI. Input material: peripheral blood or thyroid tissue (not recorded which). The receptor's source is an adult woman with Graves' disease, either hyperthyroidism or ophthalmopathy (not recorded which). The chain carries TRBV18 and TRBJ1-2; D is uncertain. CDR3 protein: CASSPSQSSYGYTF. The CDR3, as DNA: TGTGCCAGCTCACCATCGCAGAGCTCCTATGGCTACACCTTC.